Described below is a single TCR beta chain sequence and its context. Its antigen is unknown. No base-level quality is on record; no much larger clone is a single base apart. Peripheral blood CD8+ and CD4+ T cells from healthy donors, Susac syndrome patients and multiple sclerosis patients were profiled by high-throughput TCR beta sequencing. The Susac syndrome patients fulfilled recently defined diagnostic criteria for definite or probable disease. Bulk CD8+ and CD4+ T cells were purified magnetically by negative isolation, whereas CD8+ TEMRA cells were enriched by FACS. Blood was collected in EDTA tubes and processed within 24 hours, with PBMCs isolated through density gradient centrifugation. PBMCs intended for TCR sequencing were frozen in liquid nitrogen and were later thawed in a 37 degrees C water bath. Purity of sorted or isolated CD4+, CD8+ and CD8+ TEMRA cells was at least 90%. Reading from cysteine to phenylalanine, the CDR3 counts 14 amino acids. Kept here is only the CDR3 DNA, which spans 42 bases and is read in frame from base 1. CDR1 DFQATT and CDR2 SNEGSKA are derived from the germline V gene (reference sequence). V was cut back by 0 bases and J by 3 bases, leaving a gap of 11 bases between them.

The sample originates from a study of CD8 T cells in Susac syndrome (dated by TCRdb to the late 2010s). For the study in its entirety: Among the sequenced Susac syndrome patients, 5 or 6 had clinically active disease and eight or nine were in clinical remission. At blood withdrawal, Susac syndrome patients were either therapy-naive, taking corticosteroids (in some cases with IVIg as well), or taking IVIg alone. Repertoire sequencing was used to test whether CD8+ T cell activation and differentiation in Susac syndrome was antigen driven. CD8+ T cell repertoire clonality was compared between some 13 healthy donors, approximately 14 Susac syndrome patients and fewer than 19 multiple sclerosis patients.

General study outcomes and caveats: Clonal expansion was seen in Susac syndrome CD8+ repertoires, peaking in CD8+ TEMRA cells and being greater in clinically active patients than in remitting ones. Fewer than 20 Susac-specific public clones were identified in the total CD8+ repertoire, and five Susac-specific public clones were identified in the CD8+ TEMRA repertoire. The TCR sequencing and HLA analysis was acknowledged to have included a relatively small number of individuals.

RNA was extracted using the RNeasy kit, and roughly 0.5 to 1 microgram was reverse transcribed with random hexamers. The immunoSEQ multiplex PCR assay, which covers 54 Vbeta and 13 Jbeta segments, was used to amplify TCR beta CDR3 regions. Bias from PCR amplification was corrected by using a synthetic template baseline for primer optimization and for computational correction. The authors processed their data as follows. Only productive sequences were kept, with reads annotated to V, D and J genes according to IMGT and analyzed in immunoSEQ Analyzer. Clonality was computed as one minus Shannon entropy normalized by log2 of the number of productive unique sequences. For each patient and control, public and private clones were evaluated among the 100 most prevalent clones. A clone was defined as Susac-specific if it was absent from the healthy and MS cohorts, from over a thousand published viral clones and from other ImmuneACCESS disease sequences. TCRdb ran its own pipeline on the public reads, namely fastp trimming at Q25 and MiXCR clone calling, and kept in-frame beta chains. Entries that share a CDR3 protein sequence are merged under the most common genes and DNA. These V and J calls rely on TCRdb rather than the paper's analysis. In this sample the table shows roughly 89,000 distinct CDR3 sequences, 95% to 96% of which occur a single time. The ten top clones hold 0.62% of the sample.

The rearrangement joined TRBV20-1 to TRBJ1-1; the D region possibly corresponds to TRBD1 (5 bases align). The sample comprised CD8+ T cells from PBMCs. The clonotype was recovered from a human donor with Susac syndrome. The sequenced DNA is TGCAGTGCTAGAGATCAGCAGGGCTACACTGAAGCTTTCTTT. Its protein reads: CSARDQQGYTEAFF.